The text below deals with one T cell receptor beta chain. These patients, aged 18 to 65, had recently diagnosed hyperthyroidism lasting under 2 months. V lost 0 bases, J lost 7 bases, and 10 bases lay in between. The germline V gene encodes CDR1 DFQATT and CDR2 SNEGSKA (reference sequence). The CDR3 consists of 14 residues. The data stem from a study of T cells in Graves' hyperthyroidism and ophthalmopathy. Across the whole study: The initial diagnosis was the point when peripheral blood was collected, ahead of any treatment.

Amplified TCR beta CDR3 regions came from RNA transcripts. TCR CDR3 regions were first amplified by RT-PCR with HTBI primers. MiXCR was run by TCRdb on the multiplex PCR reads, yielding one entry per CDR3 protein. Among approximately 560,000 distinct CDR3 sequences listed, around a sixth were seen once. The chain has TRBV20-1 and TRBJ1-6, with D possibly TRBD1 on 6 matching bases. The clonotype was recovered from a woman aged 25 to 45 with Graves' hyperthyroidism. The specimen sequenced was blood. CDR3 sequence (DNA): TGCAGTGCTAGAGATTGGACAGAAAATTCACCCCTCCACTTT. It encodes CSARDWTENSPLHF.